Following are 3 T cell receptor beta chains from one sample sequenced in a study of blood T cell repertoires in COVID-19. Measured with immunoSEQ multiplex PCR; TCRdb has only the in-frame clones, and not every one. The sample contains more than 65,000 clones, about four fifths of which appear only once. The sequenced sample was peripheral blood. The receptor set was obtained from a human donor in a cohort sampled during active COVID-19.

This clone was counted between two and nine times. The V and J genes are TRBV2 and TRBJ2-7; 8 positions match TRBD1. CDR3 length: 15 residues. The germline V gene has CDR1 SNHLY and CDR2 FYNNEI. V lost 5 bases, J lost 0 bases, and 6 bases stayed unmatched. As DNA, the CDR3 is TGTGCCAGCAGTAACGGACAGGGCAGCTCCTACGAGCAGTACTTC. It is translated as CASSNGQGSSYEQYF. The full variable domain, completed using reference TRBV2 and TRBJ2-7, is EPEVTQTPSHQVTQMGQEVILRCVPISNHLYFYWYRQILGQKVEFLVSFYNNEISEKSEIFDDQFSVERPDGSNFTLKIRSTKLEDSAMYFCASSNGQGSSYEQYFGPGTRLTVT.

The rearrangement joins TRBV10-1 to TRBJ1-1, with no clear D. The V end lost 8 bases, the J end lost 4 bases, and 17 bases lay between the germline ends. The length of the CDR3 is 14 residues. Looked up from germline, CDR1 is WNHNN and CDR2 is SYGVQD (reference sequence). This CDR3 is CASPRPGIGTEAFF. CDR3 in DNA: TGCGCCAGCCCTCGGCCGGGGATAGGCACTGAAGCTTTCTTT.

This chain connects TRBV10-3 to TRBJ2-1, with 9 positions matching TRBD1. The V gene's germline CDR1 is ENHRY and CDR2 SYGVKD. The CDR3 totals 14 residues. After removal of 10 bases from V and 8 bases from J, the junction contained 12 bases not matched to a gene. The CDR3 DNA reads as TGTGCCACGACGCCGGGACAGGGCCTGTATGAGCAGTTCTTC. This gives the protein CATTPGQGLYEQFF.